Below are 21 T cell receptor beta chains sequenced from a single sample in a study of blood T cells in healthy people across ages (dated by TCRdb to between 2014 and 2017). Libraries were constructed by 5' RACE. Sequencing used an Illumina HiSeq 2500. A second PCR of roughly 6 to 12 cycles was run with a J-beta primer mix and a sample-barcoded 5' primer. The public sequencing data were trimmed at Q25 with fastp and processed into clonotypes with MiXCR by TCRdb, which kept only in-frame beta chains. Each CDR3 protein gets just one entry, which takes the most common genes and DNA from the rows behind it. This sample is represented by 1.5 million to 2 million distinct CDR3 sequences; around 36% of them were singletons. The top ten constitute about 11% of the sample. Sequencing input: blood. These receptors were collected from a woman aged 25 to 39 in good health.

This chain uses TRBV7-2 with TRBJ1-4; D is ambiguous. The CDR3 consists of 19 residues. Germline V CDR1 and CDR2: SGHTA, FQGNSA. Trimming removed 0 bases from V and 1 base from J, with 18 bases in between. The CDR3 DNA is TGTGCCAGCAGCTTAGCGGCAGGTTTTTTTGGCGGAACTAATGAAAAACTGTTTTTT. It yields the protein CASSLAAGFFGGTNEKLFF.

This clonotype was counted a few times. The J gene is TRBJ2-6, the V gene TRBV6-5; 7 bases align to TRBD1. J lost 4 bases, V lost 6 bases, and 6 bases had no gene match. There are 15 residues in the CDR3. CDR1 MNHEY and CDR2 SVGAGI come from the germline V gene. Here the CDR3 reads CASRKGASGANVLTF. The DNA for the CDR3 is TGTGCCAGCAGAAAGGGGGCGTCAGGGGCCAACGTCCTGACTTTC.

The V and J genes are TRBV5-4 and TRBJ2-7; D could derive from TRBD1 or TRBD2 (5 bases each). CDR1 is SGHNT, CDR2 YYREEE, per germline (reference sequence). CDR3 length: 15 amino acids. With 4 bases removed from V and 5 bases from J, the gap between germline ends came to 19 bases. The CDR3 loop reads CASSGGPTVFDEQYF. The CDR3 DNA reads TGTGCCAGCAGCGGGGGACCGACCGTTTTCGACGAGCAGTACTTC.

Points on this clonotype: One end of the junction does not line up with germline, which may come from a read error. The chain joins TRBV12-3 or TRBV12-4 to TRBJ2-7; D gene unclear. The CDR3 is made up of 13 amino acids. The CDR3 loop is CASSLVQSCEQYF. Here the CDR3 DNA reads TGTGCCAGCAGTTTAGTCCAGTCCTGCGAGCAGTACTTC.

In its sample, this clonotype was seen a few times. This chain links TRBV9 with TRBJ2-1; TRBD2 aligns across 11 bases. Germline V gives CDR1 SGDLS, CDR2 YYNGEE. The CDR3 loop spans 18 amino acids. V shed 3 bases and J 3 bases; nucleotides not matched to a gene: 11. In DNA, the CDR3 is TGTGCCAGCAGCGCTGTTCTAGCGGGGGGTCCAATCTACAATGAGCAGTTCTTC. Translated: CASSAVLAGGPIYNEQFF.

The chain employs TRBV10-3 and TRBJ1-2; D possibly corresponds to TRBD1 (6 bases). The V end lost 4 bases, the J end lost 2 bases, and 11 bases lay between the germline ends. CDR1 ENHRY and CDR2 SYGVKD come from the germline V gene. The CDR3 has 14 residues. The chain's CDR3 is CAISGTDENYGYTF. The CDR3 DNA reads as TGTGCCATCAGTGGGACAGACGAAAACTATGGCTACACCTTC.

The chain has TRBV6-5 and TRBJ2-4, with 7 bases identical to TRBD2. The end of the DNA aligns better with TRBJ2-7, so the J call may be wrong. The CDR3 has 15 residues. The germline CDR1 and CDR2 sequences are MNHEY and SVGAGI. The CDR3 bases are TGTGCCAGCAGGGAAGTGGGGGGGGGATCCTACGAGCAGTACTTC. This sequence encodes CASREVGGGSYEQYF.

The chain is built from TRBV29-1 and TRBJ2-3, with TRBD2 matching over 10 bases. There are 15 residues in the CDR3. With V trimmed by 4 bases and J by 4 bases, 8 bases remained unmatched. Germline CDR1 is SQVTM and CDR2 is ANQGSEA. The CDR3 is CSVGGLASGPDTQYF. DNA for the CDR3: TGCAGCGTTGGGGGACTAGCGAGCGGACCAGATACGCAGTATTTT.

This clonotype has just a few counts. This rearrangement joins TRBV4-1 to TRBJ1-1, with D maybe TRBD1 (5 bases). The CDR3 length is 19 residues. The germline V gene encodes CDR1 MGHRA and CDR2 YSYEKL. Trimming shortened V by 0 bases and J by 4 bases, and 24 bases separated the two germline ends. CDR3: CASSQDIVGGTLDFTEAFF. The CDR3 bases are TGCGCCAGCAGCCAAGATATTGTTGGTGGGACTCTTGATTTCACTGAAGCTTTCTTT.

The chain has TRBV7-8 and TRBJ2-3; no definite D call. Germline CDR1 and CDR2: SGHVS and FQNEAQ. V was shortened by 6 bases and J by 6 bases, with 10 bases between the two germline ends. The CDR3 is 12 residues long. In nucleotides, the CDR3 is TGTGCCAGCAGACTTAGGTCTGATACGCAGTATTTT. Amino acids: CASRLRSDTQYF.

The chain links TRBV7-9 to TRBJ2-1; D perhaps matches TRBD2 (6 bases). This CDR3 has 16 residues. V gave up 1 base and J gave up 1 base, with 11 bases separating them. Germline CDR1 and CDR2: SEHNR and FQNEAQ (reference sequence). The CDR3 DNA reads as TGTGCCAGCAGCTTAGGAAGCGGGCCGTCCTACAATGAGCAGTTCTTC. Translation: CASSLGSGPSYNEQFF.

CDR3 coding DNA: TGTGCCAGCTCCATTGACCGGATTTCCTACAATGAGCAGTTCTTC. Translated: CASSIDRISYNEQFF. The chain employs TRBV18 and TRBJ2-1; D unresolved. The V and J ends lost 6 bases and 1 base respectively, with 13 bases between them. Germline V lookup: CDR1 KGHSH, CDR2 LQKENI. This CDR3 is built from 15 residues.

CDR3 in DNA: TGCGCCAGCAGCCCTACCGGAATCAGGGAGACCCAGTACTTC. This encodes CASSPTGIRETQYF. The chain combines TRBV4-1 with TRBJ2-5, with D unclear. Trimming shortened V by 4 bases and J by 5 bases, and 14 bases separated the two germline ends. The V gene's germline CDR1 is MGHRA and CDR2 YSYEKL. The CDR3 contains 14 residues.

A few counts support this clonotype. The J gene is TRBJ2-1, the V gene TRBV3-1; possible D gene TRBD1, 5 bases. This CDR3 is 15 amino acids long. Germline-derived CDR1 and CDR2 are LGHDT and YNNKEL (reference sequence). The ends were cut back, 4 bases at V and 7 bases at J, with 17 bases in the middle. CDR3 region: CASSRAQGVRNEQFF. CDR3 sequence (DNA): TGTGCCAGCAGCCGCGCACAAGGGGTTCGGAATGAGCAGTTCTTC.

The chain couples TRBV12-3 or TRBV12-4 to TRBJ2-5, with 9 bases fitting TRBD2. CDR3 size: 15 residues. V lost 5 bases and J lost 4; bases outside the gene matches: 8. CDR3 in DNA: TGTGCCAGCAGTCCCCAGGGTAGCGGGAGAGAGACCCAGTACTTC. This encodes CASSPQGSGRETQYF.

This clonotype was seen a handful of times. In DNA, the CDR3 is TGCGCCAGCAGCCAAGTCTCACTAGCGAAAGGGGTGACCCAGTACTTC. As protein: CASSQVSLAKGVTQYF. This chain uses TRBV4-1 with TRBJ2-5, with 7 bases lining up with TRBD2. This CDR3 spans 16 amino acids. V dropped 1 base and J dropped 7; count of bases not matched to a gene: 12. Looked up from germline, CDR1 is MGHRA and CDR2 is YSYEKL.

Regarding this clonotype: A much larger clone differs by one base, so this may be a read error. The V and J genes are TRBV5-6 and TRBJ2-1; no clear D. V was clipped by 4 bases and J by 8 bases, with 10 bases between them. There are 12 residues in the CDR3. Germline CDR1 reads SGHDT; CDR2 reads YYEEEE. CDR3 region: CASSLVDDEQFF. In DNA form, the CDR3 reads TGTGCCAGCAGCCTCGTTGACGATGAGCAGTTCTTC.

This clonotype has only a few counts. The V and J genes are TRBV20-1 and TRBJ1-2; D unresolved. The CDR3 consists of 16 residues. V lost 0 bases to trimming and J lost 4 bases, with 18 bases between them. CDR1 is DFQATT, CDR2 SNEGSKA, per germline (reference sequence). The CDR3: CSARDVATMSSYGYTF. The CDR3 coding sequence is TGCAGTGCTAGAGATGTGGCGACAATGAGTAGCTATGGCTACACCTTC.

In regard to this clonotype: The junction departs from the called germline gene at one end, perhaps through a read error. The chain employs TRBV7-9 and TRBJ2-7; D could derive from TRBD1 or TRBD2 (6 bases each). The CDR3 is 16 residues long. Germline-derived CDR1 and CDR2 are SEHNR and FQNEAQ (reference sequence). Written as DNA, the CDR3 is TGTGCCAGCAGATTAGCGCTTAGGGGGGTACCCTACGAGCAGTACTTC. Amino acids: CASRLALRGVPYEQYF.

This clonotype showed up just a few times. At one of its ends the junction is not consistent with the germline gene, which may arise from a read error. The CDR3 nucleotides are TGTACCAGCAGCCAAGATAAACTAGCGGGGGGTCCCGTCCAAGAGACCCAGTACTTC. Protein sequence: CTSSQDKLAGGPVQETQYF. The genes are TRBV3-1 and TRBJ2-5; 12 positions match TRBD2. Germline CDR1 is LGHDT and CDR2 is YNNKEL (reference sequence). This CDR3 has 19 amino acids.

This clonotype was found many times. The rearrangement uses TRBV20-1 and TRBJ2-7, with D unresolved. CDR1 is DFQATT, CDR2 SNEGSKA, per germline (reference sequence). The ends were cut back, 5 bases at V and 5 bases at J, with 22 bases in the middle. CDR3 size: 15 residues. CDR3 nucleotides: TGCAGTGCTGGCTTAGACGACGGTCTAAACGACGAGCAGTACTTC. It is translated as CSAGLDDGLNDEQYF.